The TCR beta chain under discussion was sequenced for a study of T cell repertoires in aging, cancer and after chemotherapy (dated by TCRdb to between 2019 and 2020). Study-level background: Donors spanned six age groups from 30 or younger to 70 or older, with at least three individuals per group. In the solid tumor group, the paired samples taken before and after chemotherapy came from patients with brain tumors (glioblastoma) who were receiving therapy based on temozolomide. The complete dataset included 7.5 million to 9.5 million TCR reads. Peripheral blood TCR beta repertoires from healthy donors and cancer patients were profiled to examine immunoaging and T cell reconstitution after chemotherapy. Alongside fewer than 100 healthy donors serving as a reference group, the cohort included approximately 210 cancer patients, of whom some 91 had hematological cancers and 124 had solid cancers.

The paper's findings and limits, for the study overall: An increase in median generation probability over the chemotherapy interval was observed in both cancer cohorts, suggesting that the repertoire was reconstituted through rebound thymic output. It was noted by the authors that conclusions about immunological memory after chemotherapy cannot be drawn from the repertoire data. Compared with age-matched healthy donors, untreated patients with hematological or solid cancers had significantly lower TCR diversity and higher clonality in blood. In healthy donors, the decline in TCR diversity with age was mainly explained by loss of richness, whereas in cancer patients loss of evenness was also found to contribute.

Rearranged TRB sequences spanning V, D and J segments were amplified by multiplex touch-down PCR using a mixed TRB-A/B primer pool. Illumina adapters and sample indices were added to the amplicons in two consecutive PCR reactions performed with Phusion HS II polymerase. The amplicons were purified from gel with the NucleoSpin Gel and PCR Clean-up kit and then assessed with Qubit and an Agilent 2100 Bioanalyzer. The libraries were sequenced on an Illumina MiSeq with 600-cycle, single-indexed, paired-end runs. On the authors' methods: MiXCR versions 2.12 and 3.0.5 were used to process the TRB sequences. Each unique CDR3 nucleotide sequence was counted as one clone, and only productive sequences with at least two reads were retained. Repertoire metrics included Shannon diversity, evenness, clonality (one minus evenness), and alpha-parameterized diversity profiles from alpha 0 to 5. The IGoR algorithm was used to compute generation probabilities of clones in paired pre- and post-chemotherapy samples. TCRdb handled the public reads itself, with Q25 trimming in fastp and clone calling in MiXCR, and kept productive beta chains. CDR3 protein sequences are deduplicated, and each keeps its most common genes and DNA. The V and J calls and clone size are TCRdb's, not the authors'. The sample table records fewer than 2,000 distinct CDR3 sequences; 20% to 25% of these occur just once. 15% to 20% of the sample comes from the top ten.

TCR beta rearrangements were amplified from genomic DNA extracted from peripheral blood rather than from sorted cells or RNA. Relative to germline, V is missing 6 bases and J is missing 0 bases, with 9 bases of the junction outside any gene match. The CDR3 runs 18 amino acids, cysteine and phenylalanine included. Only the CDR3 DNA is retained, 54 bases long and in frame from the first base. This clonotype is described as medium-sized (0.01 to 0.1%). The antigen it recognizes is unknown. No much larger clone is present one base from it, and per-base qualities are unavailable. Material for sequencing was blood. The chain employs TRBV12-3 or TRBV12-4 and TRBJ2-3, and 13 junctional nucleotides match TRBD2. The sequence came from a human donor with a solid tumor. The nucleotide sequence is TGTGCCAGCAGACCCACTAGCGGGAGGGCCGCCAGCACAGATACGCAGTATTTT. It is translated as CASRPTSGRAASTDTQYF.